Below, 27 T cell receptor beta chains from the same sample are listed, as sequenced in a study of cytomegalovirus exposure and HLA in healthy donors. Researchers ran the PCR with 60 Vbeta and 13 Jbeta primers. The assay was immunoSEQ multiplex PCR, and TCRdb's table has in-frame clones only and misses some. The data show around 150,000 clones, over 70% seen once. Sample: PBMCs. The receptors stem from a man aged 25-45 years in good health and CMV-seronegative.

The chain uses TRBV7-2 and TRBJ2-1; 15 positions match TRBD2. The CDR3 extends over 16 amino acids. V was clipped by 4 bases and J by 7 bases; unmatched bases: 5. Germline V lookup: CDR1 SGHTA, CDR2 FQGNSA. The CDR3 loop is CASSSLGTSGRNEQFF. The CDR3 nucleotides are TGTGCCAGCAGCTCCCTGGGGACTAGCGGGAGGAATGAGCAGTTCTTC.

V and J are TRBV7-2 and TRBJ2-7; 12 positions match TRBD2. The CDR3 runs to 17 residues. With V trimmed by 5 bases and J by 4 bases, 12 bases remained unmatched. CDR1 and CDR2 from the germline V gene are SGHTA and FQGNSA. The CDR3, as DNA: TGTGCCAGCAGCCGCGACAGGGGCACTAGCGGGAGGTACGAGCAGTACTTC. It encodes CASSRDRGTSGRYEQYF.

The chain joins TRBV5-6 to TRBJ1-2; 11 nucleotides agree with TRBD1. V dropped 3 bases and J dropped 0; count of bases not matched to a gene: 4. Germline V gene lookup returns CDR1 SGHDT and CDR2 YYEEEE. CDR3 length: 16 amino acids. CDR3: CASSSGQGVSNYGYTF. CDR3 in DNA: TGTGCCAGCAGCTCGGGACAGGGGGTCTCTAACTATGGCTACACCTTC.

The chain carries TRBV19 and TRBJ1-1; tentatively, D is TRBD1 (6 bases). Trimming took 5 bases from V and 0 from J, leaving 22 bases between them. CDR1 LNHDA and CDR2 SQIVND come from the germline V gene (reference sequence). The CDR3 has 18 residues. CDR3 DNA sequence: TGTGCCAGTAGTCCCGGACAGTACTGGGGTGTTCTGAACACTGAAGCTTTCTTT. It yields the protein CASSPGQYWGVLNTEAFF.

This chain uses TRBV27 with TRBJ2-6, with 8 nucleotides matching TRBD1. The CDR3 loop spans 17 amino acids. Germline-derived CDR1 and CDR2 are MNHEY and SMNVEV (reference sequence). V shed 7 bases and J 0 bases; nucleotides not matched to a gene: 8. The DNA of the CDR3 is TGTGCCAGCATGACTGACAGGGGTCTCTCTGGGGCCAACGTCCTGACTTTC. This sequence encodes CASMTDRGLSGANVLTF.

The gene calls are TRBV28 and TRBJ2-3, with a possible D match to TRBD1 (5 bases). CDR1 and CDR2 (germline): MDHEN, SYDVKM. Trimming removed 10 bases from V and 2 bases from J, with 13 bases in between. The CDR3 consists of 13 residues. The CDR3 loop reads CAIQGQDTDTQYF. In nucleotides, the CDR3 is TGTGCCATTCAGGGTCAGGACACAGATACGCAGTATTTT.

The chain joins TRBV30 to TRBJ2-1, with D perhaps TRBD2 (5 bases). V lost 7 bases, J lost 4 bases, and 11 bases lay in between. Per the germline V gene, CDR1 is GTSNPN and CDR2 is SVGIG (reference sequence). The CDR3 spans 12 residues. For the CDR3, the DNA is TGTGCCTCCGATAAGCGGTACAATGAGCAGTTCTTC. It specifies CASDKRYNEQFF.

This clone appeared once. In DNA form, the CDR3 reads TGTGCCAGCAGTTCCACTAGCGGGAGGAACGAGCAGTACTTC. It yields the protein CASSSTSGRNEQYF. The rearrangement joins TRBV6-5 to TRBJ2-7; 12 bases align to TRBD2. The CDR3 is made up of 14 amino acids. The junction had 3 bases not matched to a gene; V was cut back by 4 bases and J by 5 bases. CDR1 MNHEY and CDR2 SVGAGI come from the germline V gene.

This clone was detected once. The rearrangement uses TRBV7-9 and TRBJ1-5; 7 bases are a match to TRBD1. This CDR3 comprises 14 residues. Germline V lookup: CDR1 SEHNR, CDR2 FQNEAQ (reference sequence). Trimming took 1 base from V and 6 from J; bases not matched to a gene: 3. In nucleotides, the CDR3 is TGTGCCAGCAGCTTAGGGGCAGGGGGTCAGCCCCAGCATTTT. Its protein product is CASSLGAGGQPQHF.

This chain joins TRBV7-9 and TRBJ2-5, with 13 bases lining up with TRBD2. Near its end, the DNA agrees better with TRBJ2-7, so the J call may be wrong. Looked up from germline, CDR1 is SEHNR and CDR2 is FQNEAQ (reference sequence). The CDR3 spans 15 residues. The CDR3 DNA is TGTGCCAGCAGCTCCTGGACTAGCGGGAGCTACGAGCAGTACTTC. This codes for CASSSWTSGSYEQYF.

V usage is TRBV10-2 and J usage is TRBJ2-7; TRBD2 is a possible D gene (5 bases). The V and J ends lost 8 bases and 6 bases respectively, with 29 bases between them. Germline CDR1 reads WSHSY; CDR2 reads SAAADI. This CDR3 has 17 residues. The CDR3 nucleotides read TGCGCCAGCGGAAGGGATATGACCGGGAAGTTAGTTACCGAGCAGTACTTC. This codes for CASGRDMTGKLVTEQYF.

The rearrangement links TRBV7-8 to TRBJ2-5, with D tentatively TRBD2 (5 bases). CDR3 length equals 13 residues. CDR1 and CDR2 (germline): SGHVS, FQNEAQ. Trimming shortened V by 0 bases and J by 7 bases, and 9 bases separated the two germline ends. CDR3 sequence: CASSLASSRTQYF. In DNA, the CDR3 is TGTGCCAGCAGCTTAGCGTCTAGCAGGACCCAGTACTTC.

This clone has only one observation. V usage is TRBV7-2 and J usage is TRBJ1-5; perhaps TRBD1 as D (6 bases). The ends were cut back, 5 bases at V and 6 bases at J, with 17 bases in the middle. The CDR3 is 15 amino acids. Germline-derived CDR1 and CDR2 are SGHTA and FQGNSA. In DNA, the CDR3 is TGTGCCAGCAGCGGGGGCCAAGGCGGCGGTCAGCCCCAGCATTTT. It codes for CASSGGQGGGQPQHF.

This clone was seen a single time. V gene TRBV5-1 combines with J gene TRBJ2-3, with D maybe TRBD2 (5 bases). V lost 0 bases and J 1 base, leaving 6 bases between the germline ends. CDR1 is SGHRS and CDR2 is YFSETQ in the germline V gene. The CDR3 extends over 14 amino acids. In DNA form, the CDR3 reads TGCGCCAGCAGCTTGGAGGAGGGCACAGATACGCAGTATTTT. Protein product: CASSLEEGTDTQYF.

The CDR3, as DNA: TGTGCCACCAGCAGTGGGACAGAGGCCCCTCAAGAGACCCAGTACTTC. Amino acid sequence: CATSSGTEAPQETQYF. J is TRBJ2-5 and V is TRBV15, with 7 bases identical to TRBD1. The CDR3 sequence is 16 residues long. J lost 2 bases, V lost 3 bases, and 9 bases had no gene match. The V gene's germline CDR1 is LNHNV and CDR2 YYDKDF (reference sequence).

The chain joins TRBV9 to TRBJ2-3; 12 bases are a match to TRBD2. Germline CDR1 SGDLS, CDR2 YYNGEE. The CDR3 runs 17 residues. Losses at the gene ends were 4 bases for V and 1 base for J; bases not matched to a gene: 7. The CDR3: CASSLGLAGTRTDTQYF. The DNA of the CDR3 is TGTGCCAGCAGCCTTGGACTAGCGGGAACCCGCACAGATACGCAGTATTTT. Combining the CDR3 with reference TRBV9 and TRBJ2-3 gives the whole variable domain DSGVTQTPKHLITATGQRVTLRCSPRSGDLSVYWYQQSLDQGLQFLIQYYNGEERAKGNILERFSAQQFPDLHSELNLSSLELGDSALYFCASSLGLAGTRTDTQYFGPGTRLTVL.

V and J are TRBV7-2 and TRBJ2-1, with 8 bases that match TRBD1. CDR3 length: 14 residues. Germline CDR1 and CDR2: SGHTA and FQGNSA. V lost 4 bases and J lost 4; bases outside the gene matches: 3. CDR3 DNA: TGTGCCAGCAGCTATAGGGACAGGTACAATGAGCAGTTCTTC. Protein sequence: CASSYRDRYNEQFF.

The chain joins TRBV11-3 to TRBJ2-7; 7 positions match TRBD2. V was clipped by 1 base and J by 0 bases; unmatched bases: 0. The CDR3 extends over 14 amino acids. Germline CDR1 and CDR2: SGHNT and YENEEA. CDR3 region: CASSLGGGSYEQYF. CDR3 DNA sequence: TGTGCCAGCAGCTTAGGCGGGGGCTCCTACGAGCAGTACTTC.

The V and J genes are TRBV23-1 and TRBJ1-2; unclear D gene. TRBV23-1 is annotated as an ORF whose role is uncertain. CDR3 length: 11 amino acids. V was shortened by 3 bases and J by 7 bases, with 6 bases between the two germline ends. CDR3 bases: TGCGCCAGCAGTCACTGGGCTGGCTACACCTTC. Translated: CASSHWAGYTF.

This chain joins TRBV11-2 and TRBJ2-7; the D gene is possibly TRBD2 (5 bases). This CDR3 spans 15 amino acids. Germline values: CDR1 SGHAT, CDR2 FQNNGV. The V and J ends lost 5 bases and 6 bases respectively, with 20 bases between them. The DNA of the CDR3 is TGTGCCAGCAGCCCGGGGATCATCCGTAATTCCGAGCAGTACTTC. It specifies CASSPGIIRNSEQYF.

V gene TRBV7-2 combines with J gene TRBJ2-7, with TRBD2 identical over 12 bases. Germline assignment: CDR1 SGHTA and CDR2 FQGNSA. CDR3 length: 15 amino acids. V shed 8 bases and J 1 base; nucleotides not matched to a gene: 6. CDR3 amino acids: CASSTLAGGSYEQYF. The CDR3 DNA follows: TGTGCCAGCTCCACCCTAGCGGGGGGGTCCTACGAGCAGTACTTC.

The chain uses TRBV15 and TRBJ1-4; maybe TRBD1 (5 bases). This CDR3 comprises 16 residues. The V gene's germline CDR1 is LNHNV and CDR2 YYDKDF (reference sequence). V gave up 5 bases and J gave up 0 bases, with 13 bases separating them. The CDR3, as DNA: TGTGCCACCAGCGGCGGGGGACGGACAACTAATGAAAAACTGTTTTTT. Translation: CATSGGGRTTNEKLFF.

The chain links TRBV29-1 to TRBJ2-4; D remains ambiguous. The germline V gene encodes CDR1 SQVTM and CDR2 ANQGSEA. V gave up 5 bases and J gave up 6 bases, with 14 bases separating them. The CDR3 length is 13 residues. The CDR3, as DNA: TGCAGCGTTCAAGGTCCCACCAGAAACATTCAGTACTTC. Residues: CSVQGPTRNIQYF.

This clone was seen a handful of times. The chain combines TRBV5-6 with TRBJ1-5; 9 bases are a match to TRBD1. The ends lost 4 bases at V and 11 bases at J; junction bases unmatched: 10. The CDR3 has 14 amino acids. Per germline, CDR1 SGHDT and CDR2 YYEEEE. The CDR3 protein is CASSVRDRDLAQHF. The CDR3 nucleotides read TGTGCCAGCAGCGTCCGGGACAGGGATTTGGCCCAGCATTTT. The full variable domain, with the rest looked up from reference TRBV5-6 and TRBJ1-5, is DAGVTQSPTHLIKTRGQQVTLRCSPKSGHDTVSWYQQALGQGPQFIFQYYEEEERQRGNFPDRFSGHQFPNYSSELNVNALLLGDSALYLCASSVRDRDLAQHFGDGTRLSIL.

This chain connects TRBV5-1 to TRBJ2-5, with 14 bases aligning to TRBD2. Unmatched junction bases numbered 4, after V lost 2 bases and J lost 4 bases. The CDR3 consists of 16 residues. Germline CDR1 SGHRS, CDR2 YFSETQ. This CDR3 reads CASSFGTSGSRETQYF. CDR3 coding DNA: TGCGCCAGCAGCTTTGGGACTAGCGGGAGTAGAGAGACCCAGTACTTC. Based on the CDR3 plus reference TRBV5-1 and TRBJ2-5, the full variable domain is KAGVTQTPRYLIKTRGQQVTLSCSPISGHRSVSWYQQTPGQGLQFLFEYFSETQRNKGNFPGRFSGRQFSNSRSEMNVSTLELGDSALYLCASSFGTSGSRETQYFGPGTRLLVL.

The rearrangement uses TRBV2 and TRBJ2-4; 13 positions match TRBD2. Per germline, CDR1 SNHLY and CDR2 FYNNEI. This CDR3 region has 18 residues. Trimming cost V 5 bases and J 8 bases; bases outside gene matches: 15. Here the CDR3 DNA reads TGTGCCAGCAGTACTCTCCCACTAGCGGGAGGGGAGAGGGACATTCAGTACTTC. Translation gives CASSTLPLAGGERDIQYF.

The gene calls are TRBV10-3 and TRBJ2-5, with 12 bases that match TRBD1. Trimming took 6 bases from V and 4 from J; bases not matched to a gene: 6. The CDR3 runs 15 residues. Germline lookup yields CDR1 ENHRY and CDR2 SYGVKD. CDR3 sequence: CAISLTGQGAETQYF. CDR3 sequence (DNA): TGTGCCATCAGCCTAACGGGACAGGGGGCAGAGACCCAGTACTTC.